This T cell receptor beta chain came from a study of OX40 agonist ivuxolimab in advanced cancers. About the study: At around 81% male, the cohort had a mean age of approximately 60 years, ranging from about 23 to 79. Study-wide results and caveats: At doses 0.1 to 3.0 mg/kg, CD4+ and CD8+ clones expanded. There were also nonresponders showing low normalized T-cell clonal expansion.

J gave up 3 bases and V 4 bases, and 6 bases lay outside the gene matches. The germline gives CDR1 MNHEY, CDR2 SMNVEV (reference sequence). The CDR3 covers 15 residues. Produced via immunoSEQ multiplex PCR; TCRdb's table is partial and in-frame only. This sample yields approximately 120,000 clones, of which around 93% are seen a single time; under 0.85% belongs to the top ten. As regards this clone: Its antigen is unknown.

The chain couples TRBV27 to TRBJ2-1; TRBD1 matches at 7 bases. The source material was CD4+ or CD8+ T cells sorted from blood, sampled in a trial of the OX40 agonist ivuxolimab. The TCR comes from an adult with an advanced solid tumor such as melanoma, head and neck, liver or kidney cancer. CDR3 amino acids: CASSYRGPVYNEQFF. CDR3 DNA sequence: TGTGCCAGCAGTTACAGGGGCCCCGTCTACAATGAGCAGTTCTTC.